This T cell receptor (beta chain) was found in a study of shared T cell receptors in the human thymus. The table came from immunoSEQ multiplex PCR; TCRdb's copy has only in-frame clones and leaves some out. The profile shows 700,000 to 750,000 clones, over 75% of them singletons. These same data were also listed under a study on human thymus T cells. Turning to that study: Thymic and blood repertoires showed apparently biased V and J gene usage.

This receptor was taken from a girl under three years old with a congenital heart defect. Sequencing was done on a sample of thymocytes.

CDR3 sequence (DNA): TGTGCCAGCAGCCCAAAGCGGGGGGGCCGATTGAGCACAGATACGCAGTATTTT. This encodes CASSPKRGGRLSTDTQYF. This rearrangement joins TRBV11-2 to TRBJ2-3; TRBD2 matches 10 bases. Germline values: CDR1 SGHAT, CDR2 FQNNGV. The junction had 11 bases not matched to a gene; V was cut back by 5 bases and J by 0 bases. The CDR3 runs 18 residues.